The clone carrying this TCR beta chain appeared a few times. Clones were sequenced by immunoSEQ multiplex PCR, and TCRdb holds only the in-frame ones, with some missing. The table includes some 110,000 clones, around 80% detected once. This entry belongs to a study of blood T cell repertoires in COVID-19. At the level of the study: Samples representing acute and convalescent COVID-19 were sourced from the United States, Italy and Spain. The cDNA or gDNA used as material had been derived from T cells, B-cell-depleted T cells, or PBMCs.

The CDR3 spans 15 residues. Losses at the gene ends were 2 bases for V and 4 bases for J; bases not matched to a gene: 7. Germline V gene data show CDR1 as SGDLS and CDR2 as YYNGEE. The V and J genes are TRBV9 and TRBJ1-1, with 8 bases identical to TRBD1. This clonotype originated in a man in his fifties or sixties with acute or convalescent COVID-19. The sequenced sample was peripheral blood. The CDR3: CASSVAGGGSTEAFF. The CDR3 coding sequence is TGTGCCAGCAGCGTGGCAGGGGGCGGGAGCACTGAAGCTTTCTTT.